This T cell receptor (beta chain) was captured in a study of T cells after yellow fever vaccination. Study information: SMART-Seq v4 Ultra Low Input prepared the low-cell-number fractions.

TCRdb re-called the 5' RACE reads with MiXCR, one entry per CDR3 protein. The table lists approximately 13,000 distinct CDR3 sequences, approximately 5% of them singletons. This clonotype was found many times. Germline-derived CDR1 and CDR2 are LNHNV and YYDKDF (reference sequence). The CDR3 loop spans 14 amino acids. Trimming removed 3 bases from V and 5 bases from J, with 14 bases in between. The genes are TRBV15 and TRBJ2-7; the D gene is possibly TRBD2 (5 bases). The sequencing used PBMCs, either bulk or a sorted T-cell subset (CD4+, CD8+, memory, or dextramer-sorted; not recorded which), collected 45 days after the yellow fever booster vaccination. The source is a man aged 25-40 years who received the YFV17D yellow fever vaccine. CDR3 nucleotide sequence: TGTGCCACCAGCAGGGCGGGCGAAGTGAACGAGCAGTACTTC. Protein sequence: CATSRAGEVNEQYF.